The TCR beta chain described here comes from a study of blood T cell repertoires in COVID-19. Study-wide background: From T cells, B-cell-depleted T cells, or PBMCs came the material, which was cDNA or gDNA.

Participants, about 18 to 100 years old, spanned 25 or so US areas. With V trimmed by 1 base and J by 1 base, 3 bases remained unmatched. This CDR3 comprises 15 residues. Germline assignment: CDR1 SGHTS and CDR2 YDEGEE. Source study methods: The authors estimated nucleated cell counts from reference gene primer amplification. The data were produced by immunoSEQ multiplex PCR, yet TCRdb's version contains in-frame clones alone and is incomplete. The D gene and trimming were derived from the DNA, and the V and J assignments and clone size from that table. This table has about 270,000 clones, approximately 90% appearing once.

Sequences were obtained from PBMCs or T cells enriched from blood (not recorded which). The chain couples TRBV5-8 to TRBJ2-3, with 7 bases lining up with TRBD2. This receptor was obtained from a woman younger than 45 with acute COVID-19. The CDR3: CASSLSSGRTDTQYF. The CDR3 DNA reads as TGTGCCAGCAGCTTGTCTAGCGGACGCACAGATACGCAGTATTTT. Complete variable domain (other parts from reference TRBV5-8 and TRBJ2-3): EAGVTQSPTHLIKTRGQQATLRCSPISGHTSVYWYQQALGLGLQFLLWYDEGEERNRGNFPPRFSGRQFPNYSSELNVNALELEDSALYLCASSLSSGRTDTQYFGPGTRLTVL.